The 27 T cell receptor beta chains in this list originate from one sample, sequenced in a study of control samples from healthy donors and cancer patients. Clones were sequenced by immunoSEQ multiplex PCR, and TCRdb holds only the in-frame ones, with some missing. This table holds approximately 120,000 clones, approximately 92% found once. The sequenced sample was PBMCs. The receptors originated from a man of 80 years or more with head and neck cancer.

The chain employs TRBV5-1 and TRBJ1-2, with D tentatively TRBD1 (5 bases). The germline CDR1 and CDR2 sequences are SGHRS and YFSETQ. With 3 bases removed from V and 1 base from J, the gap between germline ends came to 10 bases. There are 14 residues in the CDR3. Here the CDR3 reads CASSWGSVNYGYTF. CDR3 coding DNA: TGCGCCAGCAGCTGGGGCAGCGTTAACTATGGCTACACCTTC.

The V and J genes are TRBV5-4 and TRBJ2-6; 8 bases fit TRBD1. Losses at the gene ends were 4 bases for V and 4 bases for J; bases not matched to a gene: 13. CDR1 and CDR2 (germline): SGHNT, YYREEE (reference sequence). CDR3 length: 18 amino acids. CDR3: CASSPIRDRIAGANVLTF. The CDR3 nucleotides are TGTGCCAGCAGCCCTATCCGGGACAGGATCGCCGGGGCCAACGTCCTGACTTTC.

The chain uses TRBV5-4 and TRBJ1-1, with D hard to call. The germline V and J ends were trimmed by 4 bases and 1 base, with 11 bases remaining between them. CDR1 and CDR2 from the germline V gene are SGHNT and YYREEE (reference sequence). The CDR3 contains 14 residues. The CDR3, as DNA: TGTGCCAGCAGCCCAGTAGGCGAGAACACTGAAGCTTTCTTT. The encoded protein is CASSPVGENTEAFF.

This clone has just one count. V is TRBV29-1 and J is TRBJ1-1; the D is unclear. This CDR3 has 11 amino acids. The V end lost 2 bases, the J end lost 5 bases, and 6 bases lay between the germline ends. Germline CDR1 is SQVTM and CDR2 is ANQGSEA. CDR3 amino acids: CSVEIRTEAFF. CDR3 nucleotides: TGCAGCGTTGAAATCCGGACTGAAGCTTTCTTT.

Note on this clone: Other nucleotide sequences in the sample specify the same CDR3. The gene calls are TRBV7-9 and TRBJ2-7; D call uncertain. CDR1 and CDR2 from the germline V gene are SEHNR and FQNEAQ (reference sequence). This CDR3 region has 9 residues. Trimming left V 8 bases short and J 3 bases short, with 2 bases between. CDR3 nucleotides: TGTGCCAGCGGCTACGAGCAGTACTTC. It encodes CASGYEQYF.

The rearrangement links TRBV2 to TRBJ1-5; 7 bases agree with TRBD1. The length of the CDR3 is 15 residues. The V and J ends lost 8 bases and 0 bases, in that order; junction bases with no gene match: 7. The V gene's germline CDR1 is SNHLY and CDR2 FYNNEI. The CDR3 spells CASQRDSYSNQPQHF. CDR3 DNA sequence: TGTGCCAGCCAGAGGGACAGCTATAGCAATCAGCCCCAGCATTTT.

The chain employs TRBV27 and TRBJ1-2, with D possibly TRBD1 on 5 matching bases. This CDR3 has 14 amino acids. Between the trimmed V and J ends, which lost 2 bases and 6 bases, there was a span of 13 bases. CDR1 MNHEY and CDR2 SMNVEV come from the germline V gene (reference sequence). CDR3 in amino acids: CASSLIGGEHGYTF. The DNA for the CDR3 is TGTGCCAGCAGTTTAATTGGGGGAGAGCATGGCTACACCTTC.

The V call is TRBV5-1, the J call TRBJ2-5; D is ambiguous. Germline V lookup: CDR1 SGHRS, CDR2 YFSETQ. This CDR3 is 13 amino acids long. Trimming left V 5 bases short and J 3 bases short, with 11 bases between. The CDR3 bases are TGCGCCAGCAGAACGCAAATGGAAGAGACCCAGTACTTC. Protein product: CASRTQMEETQYF.

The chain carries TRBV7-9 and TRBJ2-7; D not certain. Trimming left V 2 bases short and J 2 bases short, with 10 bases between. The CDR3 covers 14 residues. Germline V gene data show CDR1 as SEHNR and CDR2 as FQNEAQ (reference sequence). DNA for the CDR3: TGTGCCAGCAGCTTAAGGAGCAGACCCTACGAGCAGTACTTC. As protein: CASSLRSRPYEQYF.

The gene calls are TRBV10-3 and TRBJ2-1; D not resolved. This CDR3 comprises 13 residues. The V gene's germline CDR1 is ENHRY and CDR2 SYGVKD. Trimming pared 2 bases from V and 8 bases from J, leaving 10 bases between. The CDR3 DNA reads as TGTGCCATCAGTGAGCAAGGACGCGATGAGCAGTTCTTC. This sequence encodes CAISEQGRDEQFF.

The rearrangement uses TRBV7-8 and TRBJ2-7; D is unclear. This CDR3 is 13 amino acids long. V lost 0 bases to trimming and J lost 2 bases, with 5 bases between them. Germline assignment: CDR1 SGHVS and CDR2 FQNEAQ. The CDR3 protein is CASSLAPAYEQYF. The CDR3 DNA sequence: TGTGCCAGCAGCTTAGCCCCAGCCTACGAGCAGTACTTC.

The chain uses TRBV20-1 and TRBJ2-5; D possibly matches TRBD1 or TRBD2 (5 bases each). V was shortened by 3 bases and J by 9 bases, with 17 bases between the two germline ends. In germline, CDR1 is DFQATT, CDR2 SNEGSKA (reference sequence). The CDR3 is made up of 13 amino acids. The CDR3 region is CSASVGPVGAQYF. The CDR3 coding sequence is TGCAGTGCTAGTGTGGGGCCGGTCGGGGCCCAGTACTTC.

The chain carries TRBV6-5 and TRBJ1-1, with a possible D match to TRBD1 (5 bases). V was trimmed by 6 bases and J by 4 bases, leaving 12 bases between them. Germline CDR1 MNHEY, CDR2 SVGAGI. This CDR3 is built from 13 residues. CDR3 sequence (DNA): TGTGCCAGCAGCCGGGGACGTCTCACTGAAGCTTTCTTT. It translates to CASSRGRLTEAFF.

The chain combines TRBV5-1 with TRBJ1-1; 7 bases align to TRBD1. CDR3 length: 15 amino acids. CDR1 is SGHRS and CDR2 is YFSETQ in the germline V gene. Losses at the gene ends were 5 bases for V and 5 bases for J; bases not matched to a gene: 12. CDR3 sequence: CASSEVFQGGTEAFF. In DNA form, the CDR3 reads TGCGCCAGCAGTGAGGTGTTTCAGGGGGGGACTGAAGCTTTCTTT. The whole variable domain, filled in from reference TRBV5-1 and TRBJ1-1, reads KAGVTQTPRYLIKTRGQQVTLSCSPISGHRSVSWYQQTPGQGLQFLFEYFSETQRNKGNFPGRFSGRQFSNSRSEMNVSTLELGDSALYLCASSEVFQGGTEAFFGQGTRLTVV.

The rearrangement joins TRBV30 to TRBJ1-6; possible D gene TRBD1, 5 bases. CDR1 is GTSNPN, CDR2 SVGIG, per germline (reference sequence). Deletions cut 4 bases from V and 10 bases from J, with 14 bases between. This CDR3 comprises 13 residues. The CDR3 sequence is CAWKPGPGSPLHF. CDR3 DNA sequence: TGTGCCTGGAAACCGGGACCGGGATCACCCCTCCACTTT. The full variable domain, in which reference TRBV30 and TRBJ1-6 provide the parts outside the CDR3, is SQTIHQWPATLVQPVGSPLSLECTVEGTSNPNLYWYRQAAGRGLQLLFYSVGIGQISSEVPQNLSASRPQDRQFILSSKKLLLSDSGFYLCAWKPGPGSPLHFGNGTRLTVT.

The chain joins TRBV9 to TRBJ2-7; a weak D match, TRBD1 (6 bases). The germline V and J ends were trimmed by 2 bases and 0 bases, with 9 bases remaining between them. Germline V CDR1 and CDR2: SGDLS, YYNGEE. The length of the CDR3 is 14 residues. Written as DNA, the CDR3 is TGTGCCAGCAGCGTCCGGGACAACTCCTACGAGCAGTACTTC. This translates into CASSVRDNSYEQYF.

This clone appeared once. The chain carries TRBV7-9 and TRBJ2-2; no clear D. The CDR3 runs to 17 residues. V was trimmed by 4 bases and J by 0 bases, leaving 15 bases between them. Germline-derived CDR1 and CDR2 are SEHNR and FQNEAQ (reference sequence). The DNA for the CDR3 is TGTGCCAGCAGCTCACCCCGTATGGGAACGAACACCGGGGAGCTGTTTTTT. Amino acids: CASSSPRMGTNTGELFF.

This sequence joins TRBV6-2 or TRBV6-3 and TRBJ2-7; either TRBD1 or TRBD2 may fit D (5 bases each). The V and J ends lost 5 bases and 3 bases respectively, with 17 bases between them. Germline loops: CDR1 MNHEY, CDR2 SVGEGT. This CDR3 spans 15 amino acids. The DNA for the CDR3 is TGTGCCAGCAGTAGAAGAGACAGAGGGAACTACGAGCAGTACTTC. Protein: CASSRRDRGNYEQYF.

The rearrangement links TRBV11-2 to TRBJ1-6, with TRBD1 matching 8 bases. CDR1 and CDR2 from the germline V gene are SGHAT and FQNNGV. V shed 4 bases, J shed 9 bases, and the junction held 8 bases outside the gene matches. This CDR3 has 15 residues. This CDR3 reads CASSSTGAVGSPLHF. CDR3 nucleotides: TGTGCCAGCAGCTCGACAGGGGCGGTAGGTTCACCCCTCCACTTT.

The CDR3 sequence: CASSSGGDNTQYF. The CDR3 DNA reads TGTGCCAGCAGCTCCGGGGGCGATAATACGCAGTATTTT. The chain couples TRBV11-3 to TRBJ2-3, with D perhaps TRBD1 or TRBD2 (6 bases each). V was shortened by 4 bases and J by 7 bases, with 12 bases between the two germline ends. Germline CDR1 reads SGHNT; CDR2 reads YENEEA. This CDR3 region has 13 residues.

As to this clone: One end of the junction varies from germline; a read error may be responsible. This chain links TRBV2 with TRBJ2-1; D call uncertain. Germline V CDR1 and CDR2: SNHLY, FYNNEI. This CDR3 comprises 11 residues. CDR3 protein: CASSSFNEQFF. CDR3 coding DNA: TGTGCCAGCAGTTCCTTCAATGAGCAGTTCTTC.

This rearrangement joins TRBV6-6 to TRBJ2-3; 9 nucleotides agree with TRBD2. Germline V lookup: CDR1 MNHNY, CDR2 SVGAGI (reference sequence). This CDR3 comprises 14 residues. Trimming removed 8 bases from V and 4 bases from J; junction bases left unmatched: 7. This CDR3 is CASALAGASDTQYF. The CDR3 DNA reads TGTGCCAGCGCCTTAGCGGGAGCCTCAGATACGCAGTATTTT.

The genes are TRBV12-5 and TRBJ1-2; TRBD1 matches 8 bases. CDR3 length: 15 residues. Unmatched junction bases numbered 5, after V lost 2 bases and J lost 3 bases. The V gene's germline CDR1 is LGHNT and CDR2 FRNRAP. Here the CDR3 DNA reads TGTGCTAGTGGTTTGACGACAGGGGAGGACTATGGCTACACCTTC. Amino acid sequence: CASGLTTGEDYGYTF.

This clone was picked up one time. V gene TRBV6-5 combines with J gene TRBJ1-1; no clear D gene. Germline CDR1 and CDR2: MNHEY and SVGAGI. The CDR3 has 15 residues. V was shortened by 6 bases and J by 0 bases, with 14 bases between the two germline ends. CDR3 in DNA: TGTGCCAGCAGAGGAGGCAGAAACATGAACACTGAAGCTTTCTTT. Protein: CASRGGRNMNTEAFF.

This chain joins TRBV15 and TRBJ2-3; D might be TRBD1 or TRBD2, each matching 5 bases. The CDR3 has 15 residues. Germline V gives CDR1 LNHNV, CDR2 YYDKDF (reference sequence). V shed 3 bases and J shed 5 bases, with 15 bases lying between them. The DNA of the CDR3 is TGTGCCACCAGCAGTAGCTCCCCTGGGGGAGATACGCAGTATTTT. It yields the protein CATSSSSPGGDTQYF.

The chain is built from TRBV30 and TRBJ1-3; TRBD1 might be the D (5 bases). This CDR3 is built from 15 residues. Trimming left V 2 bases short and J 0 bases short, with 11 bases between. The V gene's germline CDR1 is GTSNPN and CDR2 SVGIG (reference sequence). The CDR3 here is CAWSPTAFSGNTIYF. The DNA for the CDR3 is TGTGCCTGGAGTCCGACAGCTTTCTCTGGAAACACCATATATTTT.

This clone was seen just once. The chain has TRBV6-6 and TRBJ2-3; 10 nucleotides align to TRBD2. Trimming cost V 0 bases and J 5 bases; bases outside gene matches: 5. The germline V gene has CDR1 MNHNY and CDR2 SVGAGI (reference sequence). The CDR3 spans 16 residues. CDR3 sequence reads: CASSYSTSGAIDTQYF. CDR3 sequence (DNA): TGTGCCAGCAGTTACTCCACTAGCGGGGCGATAGATACGCAGTATTTT.